This is a list of T cell receptor beta chains from one sample in a study of T cells in Graves' hyperthyroidism and ophthalmopathy. A single record per CDR3 protein comes from TCRdb applying MiXCR to the multiplex PCR reads. The sample carries over 500,000 distinct CDR3 sequences, 12% to 15% recorded once. Input material: blood. These receptors were obtained from a woman in her thirties or forties with Graves' hyperthyroidism. Both conserved end residues are part of each CDR3. D genes are given only for firm matches. Some rows have no size entry. The others give once, few or many, or a class for an expanded clone.

clone_size	v_call	d_call	j_call	cdr3_aa	cdr3_nt
few	TRBV20-1	.	TRBJ2-3	CSASSGAPTDTQYF	TGCAGTGCTAGCTCGGGCGCACCAACAGATACGCAGTATTTT
many	TRBV30	TRBD1	TRBJ1-6	CACTGVHNSPLHF	TGTGCCTGCACAGGGGTTCACAATTCACCCCTCCACTTT
many	TRBV7-8	.	TRBJ1-6	CASSLLRSASPLHF	TGTGCCAGCAGCTTATTAAGGAGCGCTTCACCCCTCCACTTT
few	TRBV10-3	TRBD1	TRBJ2-7	CAIRGTGDPYEQYF	TGTGCCATCAGGGGGACAGGGGATCCCTACGAGCAGTACTTC
many	TRBV6-2/TRBV6-3	TRBD1	TRBJ1-1	CASSYSLLDREAFF	TGTGCCAGCAGTTACTCCCTCCTGGACAGGGAAGCTTTCTTT
few	TRBV6-5	.	TRBJ2-7	CASSYSLEGYTYEQYF	TGTGCCAGCAGTTACTCTTTAGAGGGCTATACCTACGAGCAGTACTTC
.	TRBV14	TRBD1	TRBJ2-6	CASSHRDRASGANVLTF	TGTGCCAGCAGCCATAGGGACAGGGCGTCTGGGGCCAACGTCCTGACTTTC
many	TRBV20-1	.	TRBJ2-7	CSAPRDGSSYEQYF	TGCAGTGCCCCTAGGGACGGAAGCTCCTACGAGCAGTACTTC
few	TRBV7-2	.	TRBJ2-7	CASSSVAYEQYF	TGTGCCAGCAGCTCCGTGGCCTACGAGCAGTACTTC
.	TRBV10-3	.	TRBJ1-5	CAISRSNQPQHF	TGTGCCATCTCTCGAAGCAATCAGCCCCAGCATTTT